This T cell receptor beta chain was observed in a study of regulatory T cells in long-lasting Graves disease. Study-wide background: Newly diagnosed Graves' patients took antithyroid drugs under 3 months.

Germline V gene sequence: CDR1 SGHRS, CDR2 YFSETQ. The ends were cut back, 0 bases at V and 3 bases at J, with 13 bases in the middle. The length of the CDR3 is 15 residues. Study conclusions and caveats: Newly diagnosed disease favored TRBV20-1 and TRBJ2-1 over persistent disease.

iRepertoire HTBI primers and Arm-PCR of CDR3 regions built TCR beta libraries. TCRdb called the multiplex PCR reads again in MiXCR, with one record for every CDR3 protein. This sample has about 540,000 distinct CDR3 sequences; roughly 12% occur once, and the top ten carry 8.5% to 10%. Specified time point: newly diagnosed GD, antithyroid drugs for less than 3 months. The authors made the TCR library using RNA they extracted from PBMCs. This clonotype appeared many times. Its specificity is unknown. This same sample was also part of a study on T cells in Graves' hyperthyroidism and ophthalmopathy. That report adds: The primer set for the first-round RT-PCR of the TCR CDR3 was HTBI. Stable hyperthyroidism and ophthalmopathy were separated using 13 V-J signatures.

Sample: peripheral blood mononuclear cells (PBMCs), taken at new diagnosis, from a patient treated with antithyroid drugs. V is TRBV5-1 and J is TRBJ2-7, with D perhaps TRBD1 (6 bases). The receptor was isolated from a man younger than 40 with Graves disease. The CDR3 spells CASSLAGQYLYEQYF. In nucleotides, the CDR3 is TGCGCCAGCAGCTTGGCCGGACAGTACCTCTACGAGCAGTACTTC.